The T cell receptor beta chain under discussion was sequenced for a study of Ad26.COV2.S vaccination and SARS-CoV-2 variants. The junction had 5 bases not matched to a gene; V was cut back by 3 bases and J by 0 bases. CDR1 is SGHRS, CDR2 YFSETQ, per germline. The CDR3 is made up of 17 amino acids. Clones were sequenced by immunoSEQ multiplex PCR, and TCRdb holds only the in-frame ones, with some missing. The data show 510,000 or so clones, with around nine tenths seen just once and 9.5% to 15% held by the top ten. Treatment meaning: some 20 received Ad26.COV2.S at low or high dose, single or two shots; 5 received placebo; per-sample allocation not given. The study sampled participants on day 63 after the first vaccine or placebo injection. An 18-55-year-old adult in Boston served as donor. Vaccination used an Ad26 vector expressing Wuhan-strain SARS-CoV-2 spike. A remark on this clone: The antigen remains unidentified.

Whole-study results and caveats: Post-vaccination breadth of spike-specific CD8+ and CD4+ T cell responses was reportedly substantial. Relative to placebo recipients, vaccine recipients exhibited elevated spike-specific TCR breadth.

The source is a person between 18 and 65 years old who received the Ad26.COV2.S COVID-19 vaccine or a placebo. The chain employs TRBV5-1 and TRBJ2-7, with 14 bases aligning to TRBD2. The input for sequencing was peripheral blood, taken in a trial of Ad26.COV2.S vaccine versus placebo. This chain's CDR3 is CASSSGLAGDLSYEQYF. As DNA, the CDR3 is TGCGCCAGCAGCTCGGGACTAGCGGGAGACCTCTCCTACGAGCAGTACTTC.